This T cell receptor (beta chain) appears in the sequencing data of a study of CD8+ T cells in alopecia areata. Treatment of the sample: oral pan-JAK inhibitor, 5-10 mg twice daily. Extracted from the samples, RNA was reverse transcribed into cDNA to serve as the sequencing template. Assay: immunoSEQ multiplex PCR; the TCRdb copy retains only in-frame clones and omits some. This sample has 150,000 or so clones, with 50% to 75% found just once. This clonotype was sampled from a human donor with alopecia areata. Sequencing was performed on CD4+ T cells sorted from blood, taken at approximately week 55, from a patient treated with tofacitinib.

CDR3 DNA sequence: TGTGCCAGTAGTTTGACAGTCGCGGGGGCCAACGTCCTGACTTTC. Protein sequence: CASSLTVAGANVLTF. J is TRBJ2-6 and V is TRBV19; D might be TRBD1 (5 bases). CDR1 LNHDA and CDR2 SQIVND come from the germline V gene (reference sequence). This CDR3 comprises 15 residues. Trimming removed 5 bases at V and 4 bases at J, with 12 bases between. The complete variable domain, with remaining parts taken from reference TRBV19 and TRBJ2-6, reads DGGITQSPKYLFRKEGQNVTLSCEQNLNHDAMYWYRQDPGQGLRLIYYSQIVNDFQKGDIAEGYSVSREKKESFPLTVTSAQKNPTAFYLCASSLTVAGANVLTFGAGSRLTVL.